One and the same sample provided the 2 T cell receptor beta chains below, sequenced in a study of blood T cell repertoires in COVID-19. Here immunoSEQ multiplex PCR was the method, and the copy in TCRdb shows in-frame clones only, minus some. The sample has around 300,000 clones; around 86% are singletons. Source material: PBMCs or T cells enriched from blood (not recorded which). The receptors come from a woman aged 18 to 35 who had recovered from COVID-19.

The genes are TRBV11-2 and TRBJ1-2; D remains unclear. With 5 bases removed from V and 6 bases from J, the gap between germline ends came to 7 bases. Germline V gene sequence: CDR1 SGHAT, CDR2 FQNNGV. The CDR3 covers 11 residues. CDR3 nucleotides: TGTGCCAGCAGCGGAGGGAATGGCTACACCTTC. Translation gives CASSGGNGYTF.

The V gene is TRBV5-1, the J gene TRBJ1-2; D might be TRBD1 (5 bases). The germline V gene has CDR1 SGHRS and CDR2 YFSETQ. Trimming left V 0 bases short and J 8 bases short, with 17 bases between. The CDR3 spans 15 residues. CDR3 bases: TGCGCCAGCAGCTTGGATCCGGGACTCGACGCGGGCTACACCTTC. Translating it yields CASSLDPGLDAGYTF. Supplemented by reference TRBV5-1 and TRBJ1-2, the full variable domain reads KAGVTQTPRYLIKTRGQQVTLSCSPISGHRSVSWYQQTPGQGLQFLFEYFSETQRNKGNFPGRFSGRQFSNSRSEMNVSTLELGDSALYLCASSLDPGLDAGYTFGSGTRLTVV.